These T cell receptor beta chains were read from a single sample in a study of CD4+ T cells in melanoma. TCRdb's copy holds only in-frame clones and misses some; the assay was immunoSEQ multiplex PCR. Found here are about 11,000 clones, over 60% of them singletons; the top ten hold roughly 9.7%. Sequencing used cells from a culture (not recorded whether cultured in vitro). Every receptor here comes from a human donor with melanoma. The CDR3 runs from the conserved cysteine through the conserved F or W. Each record gives: J gene, D gene, V gene, CDR3 protein. The D gene is left open where the match is weak.

>TRBJ1-2|.|TRBV11-3
CASSPHRKRGYTF
>TRBJ2-1|TRBD2|TRBV4-1
CASSQFGEGAGGYNEQFF
>TRBJ1-5|.|TRBV27
CASSLFGILNQPQHF
>TRBJ2-3|TRBD2|TRBV19
CASSTGLGVARTEDTQYF
>TRBJ1-2|.|TRBV5-4
CASSQGGVRAPSGYTF
>TRBJ2-5|.|TRBV5-1
CASRREQDVTQYF
>TRBJ1-6|.|TRBV2
CASSEWGNSPLHF
>TRBJ1-2|.|TRBV6-1
CASNESGRGYNGYTF
>TRBJ1-1|.|TRBV14
CASSQGLGGTAFF
>TRBJ2-7|.|TRBV11-2
CASSSRDLYEQYF
>TRBJ2-7|TRBD1|TRBV7-9
CASSLIETGGSYEQYF
>TRBJ1-1|.|TRBV11-2
CASSHPLRGSPEAFF
>TRBJ1-6|.|TRBV5-4
CASSLPAGGFLHF
>TRBJ1-2|.|TRBV19
CASSIGQPGVGYGYTF
>TRBJ1-3|TRBD1|TRBV4-1
CASSPTGGGNTIYF
>TRBJ1-1|.|TRBV6-1
CASSFDLNTEAFF
>TRBJ2-1|.|TRBV11-3
CASSARGARYNEQFF
>TRBJ2-7|.|TRBV2
CASSAPRGGEQYF
>TRBJ2-1|TRBD2|TRBV6-6
CASSRLGGGSYNEQFF
>TRBJ2-5|.|TRBV7-9
CASTLGNGETQYF
>TRBJ2-3|.|TRBV14
CASSQDPRVSSTDTQYF
>TRBJ2-5|.|TRBV10-3
CAISGGGTSQETQYF
>TRBJ2-2|.|TRBV7-9
CASSRGTAITGELFF
>TRBJ1-2|.|TRBV6-5
CASSWGNGYTF
>TRBJ1-1|TRBD1|TRBV5-4
CASSLAGGVTEAFF
>TRBJ2-7|TRBD1|TRBV6-1
CASRGLGQGYEQYF
>TRBJ2-5|TRBD1|TRBV2
CASSETGTQETQYF
>TRBJ1-1|.|TRBV7-6
CASSRFSSGNTEAFF
>TRBJ1-1|TRBD1|TRBV27
CASSPRTGRIANTEAFF
>TRBJ1-2|.|TRBV11-2
CASSLLPRGDPTANYGYTF
>TRBJ1-1|TRBD1|TRBV30
CAYARDRGRKAFF
>TRBJ2-3|.|TRBV5-1
CASSLPGTTSTDTQYF